This T cell receptor (beta chain) was retrieved from a study of blood T cell repertoires in COVID-19. About the research overall: PBMCs, B-cell-depleted T cells, or T cells provided the cDNA or gDNA that made up the material.

The age range of participants was 18 to 89 years, with residence in about two dozen US areas. Grouping used clinical history reported by participants in a survey and questionnaire. Original analysis: Amplified reference gene primers provided the basis for estimating nucleated cell counts. Measured with immunoSEQ multiplex PCR; TCRdb has only the in-frame clones, and not every one. D and trimming come from the DNA, and the V and J calls and clone size come from that table. Here the sample spans 400,000 to 550,000 clones, about 85% being singletons. This CDR3 has 15 amino acids. The V gene's germline CDR1 is SGHDT and CDR2 YYEEEE. The ends were cut back, 2 bases at V and 3 bases at J, with 13 bases in the middle.

The specimen sequenced was PBMCs or T cells enriched from blood (not recorded which). This TCR derives from a woman between 18 and 30 years old with acute COVID-19. The rearrangement joins TRBV5-6 to TRBJ2-3; a weak D match, TRBD2 (6 bases). For the CDR3, the DNA is TGTGCCAGCAGCTTCGCGGGGCCACTAACAGATACGCAGTATTTT. Translation gives CASSFAGPLTDTQYF.